The 30 T cell receptor beta chains given below trace back to one sample, sequenced in a study of CDR3 diversity in severe acne. One entry per CDR3 protein, called by TCRdb with MiXCR from the PCR reads. There are about 100,000 distinct CDR3 sequences in the sample; 51% occur only once, and around 12% lies in the top ten. Sequences were obtained from blood. The source is a male donor with acne.

V gene TRBV27 combines with J gene TRBJ1-3, with TRBD1 identical over 8 bases. The junction had 6 bases not matched to a gene; V was cut back by 2 bases and J by 0 bases. Per germline, CDR1 MNHEY and CDR2 SMNVEV (reference sequence). CDR3 size: 17 residues. This CDR3 reads CASSLGTGPSSGNTIYF. CDR3 in DNA: TGTGCCAGCAGTTTAGGGACAGGCCCATCCTCTGGAAACACCATATATTTT.

This clonotype was detected ten times or more. V and J are TRBV7-3 and TRBJ1-1, with D uncertain. CDR3 length: 14 amino acids. Germline CDR1 is SGHTA and CDR2 is FQGTGA. The V end was cut by 2 bases, the J end by 4 bases, with 11 bases between. CDR3 nucleotides: TGTGCCAGCAGCTTAGGACCCTCTTTCACTGAAGCTTTCTTT. This gives the protein CASSLGPSFTEAFF.

This sequence joins TRBV11-2 and TRBJ2-2; either TRBD1 or TRBD2 may supply D (5 bases each). The CDR3 spans 14 residues. Trimming took 4 bases from V and 3 from J, leaving 9 bases between them. Germline-derived CDR1 and CDR2 are SGHAT and FQNNGV. CDR3 protein: CASSSGTYTGELFF. The DNA of the CDR3 is TGTGCCAGCAGCTCTGGGACCTACACCGGGGAGCTGTTTTTT.

This chain links TRBV9 with TRBJ2-2, with 11 bases matching TRBD1. This CDR3 is built from 18 residues. J was trimmed by 0 bases and V by 3 bases; bases with no gene match: 7. Per the germline V gene, CDR1 is SGDLS and CDR2 is YYNGEE. For the CDR3, the DNA is TGTGCCAGCAGCGATCCGGGACAGGGGGACGCGAACACCGGGGAGCTGTTTTTT. Its translation: CASSDPGQGDANTGELFF.

As concerns this clonotype: A junction end diverges from the germline sequence, so it may reflect a read error. The CDR3 loop is CVSSQGAGGPYEQYF. The DNA for the CDR3 is TGCGTCAGCAGCCAGGGTGCGGGAGGGCCCTACGAGCAGTACTTC. The chain is built from TRBV4-1 and TRBJ2-5; 9 bases are a match to TRBD2. With the DNA end fitting TRBJ2-7 better, the J assignment may be wrong. This CDR3 is 15 amino acids long. CDR1 MGHRA and CDR2 YSYEKL come from the germline V gene.

This clonotype was recorded once. The chain links TRBV25-1 to TRBJ1-6; 9 bases map to TRBD1. The J segment lost 5 bases and the V segment lost 5 bases, leaving 4 bases of the junction unmatched. Per the germline V gene, CDR1 is MGHDK and CDR2 is SYGVNS. The CDR3 is made up of 15 amino acids. This chain's CDR3 is CASSLGTGNNSPLHF. The CDR3 DNA reads as TGTGCCAGCAGTTTAGGGACAGGGAATAATTCACCCCTCCACTTT.

The rearrangement links TRBV19 to TRBJ2-3; TRBD1 matches 7 bases. In germline, CDR1 is LNHDA, CDR2 SQIVND (reference sequence). V was clipped by 5 bases and J by 10 bases; unmatched bases: 6. The CDR3 is 12 amino acids. The CDR3 is CASSRQGRAQYF. CDR3 sequence (DNA): TGTGCCAGTAGTCGACAGGGCCGAGCGCAGTATTTT.

The CDR3 loop is CASSDQGRHYGYTF. The CDR3 DNA reads as TGTGCCAGCAGTGACCAGGGAAGGCACTATGGCTACACCTTC. The rearrangement uses TRBV25-1 and TRBJ1-2; D possibly corresponds to TRBD1 (5 bases). The CDR3 runs 14 residues. The germline CDR1 and CDR2 sequences are MGHDK and SYGVNS. V gave up 3 bases and J gave up 3 bases, with 11 bases separating them.

As regards this clonotype: Without the conserved terminal phenylalanine or tryptophan, this CDR3 likely stems from a read error. The V gene is TRBV5-5, the J gene TRBJ1-5, with D perhaps TRBD1 (5 bases). The V gene lost 0 bases and the J gene lost 1 base, with 8 bases spanning the gap. The CDR3 length is 15 residues. Germline CDR1 reads SGHKS; CDR2 reads YYEKEE (reference sequence). CDR3 protein: CASSLVPGSNQPQHV. For the CDR3, the DNA is TGTGCCAGCAGCTTGGTTCCAGGGAGCAATCAGCCCCAGCATGTT.

V usage is TRBV12-3 or TRBV12-4 and J usage is TRBJ2-2; a possible D gene is TRBD2 (6 bases). The CDR3 contains 12 residues. The germline V and J ends were trimmed by 6 bases and 7 bases, with 9 bases remaining between them. The CDR3 reads CASSFSGGELFF. For the CDR3, the DNA is TGTGCCAGCAGCTTTAGCGGCGGGGAGCTGTTTTTT.

In regard to this clonotype: This could be a read error, since a much larger clone is one nucleotide away. The rearrangement uses TRBV5-1 and TRBJ2-1; 7 bases agree with TRBD2. Germline CDR1 SGHRS, CDR2 YFSETQ. There are 15 residues in the CDR3. CDR3 region: CASSLVGGIYNEQSF. For the CDR3, the DNA is TGCGCCAGCAGCTTGGTGGGAGGGATCTACAATGAGCAGTCCTTC.

The V call is TRBV25-1, the J call TRBJ2-7, with TRBD1 identical over 8 bases. This CDR3 region has 20 residues. Germline values: CDR1 MGHDK, CDR2 SYGVNS. Losses at the gene ends were 6 bases for V and 5 bases for J; bases not matched to a gene: 27. DNA for the CDR3: TGTGCCAGCAGCCTTGACCGCGCCGGGACAGGCCTACGTAGCGGTCACGAGCAGTACTTC. It encodes CASSLDRAGTGLRSGHEQYF.

Notes on this clonotype: A much larger clone differs from this one at a single base, so this may be a read error. The chain recombines TRBV19 with TRBJ1-3; TRBD1 agrees at 7 bases. This CDR3 is built from 15 residues. In germline, CDR1 is LNHDA, CDR2 SQIVND (reference sequence). J gave up 11 bases and V 5 bases, and 15 bases lay outside the gene matches. The CDR3 loop is CASSPLQGKEDPIYF. The DNA for the CDR3 is TGTGCCAGTAGTCCCTTACAGGGGAAGGAAGACCCCATATATTTT.

This clonotype has only one observation. The V gene is TRBV27, the J gene TRBJ1-5; D uncertain. The V gene's germline CDR1 is MNHEY and CDR2 SMNVEV (reference sequence). This CDR3 is 14 amino acids long. Trimming left V 4 bases short and J 7 bases short, with 14 bases between. For the CDR3, the DNA is TGTGCCAGCAGTTCACGGGAGGCGTGGCAGCCCCAGCATTTT. Its protein product is CASSSREAWQPQHF.

This clonotype showed up many times. The chain uses TRBV20-1 and TRBJ1-2; D not certain. The germline V gene has CDR1 DFQATT and CDR2 SNEGSKA (reference sequence). V was cut by 6 bases and J by 3 bases, with 20 bases left in between. The length of the CDR3 is 15 residues. CDR3 bases: TGCAGTGCCCTTACACCCTCCGCACGGCACTATGGCTACACCTTC. This encodes CSALTPSARHYGYTF.

In the case of this clonotype: The junction differs from germline at one of its ends, possibly a read error. The V call is TRBV9, the J call TRBJ2-1; D uncertain. Germline lookup yields CDR1 SGDLS and CDR2 YYNGEE. The CDR3 contains 13 residues. The CDR3, as DNA: TGTGCCAGCAGCCGAAGCTCCTTCAATGAGCAGTTCTTC. It encodes CASSRSSFNEQFF.

This clonotype has a handful of counts. This chain links TRBV15 with TRBJ2-5; D gene uncertain. Germline V gene data show CDR1 as LNHNV and CDR2 as YYDKDF (reference sequence). The V end lost 0 bases, the J end lost 4 bases, and 6 bases lay between the germline ends. This CDR3 comprises 13 residues. DNA for the CDR3: TGTGCCACCAGCAGAGATCTATTAGAGACCCAGTACTTC. Translation gives CATSRDLLETQYF.

The chain recombines TRBV2 with TRBJ2-1; D is uncertain. The CDR3 runs 11 residues. Germline CDR1 reads SNHLY; CDR2 reads FYNNEI. The V end was cut by 6 bases, the J end by 7 bases, with 7 bases between. The CDR3 sequence is CASRRMNEQFF. The DNA of the CDR3 is TGTGCCAGCAGGCGGATGAATGAGCAGTTCTTC.

There are a few counts of this clonotype. The rearrangement joins TRBV20-1 to TRBJ2-7; TRBD2 matches at 14 bases. The CDR3 runs to 17 residues. Germline V gene data show CDR1 as DFQATT and CDR2 as SNEGSKA (reference sequence). Trimming removed 1 base from V and 4 bases from J; junction bases left unmatched: 9. This chain's CDR3 is CSARAEGTSGRIYEQYF. For the CDR3, the DNA is TGCAGTGCTAGAGCAGAAGGGACTAGCGGGAGAATATACGAGCAGTACTTC.

This clonotype appeared many times. This rearrangement joins TRBV5-1 to TRBJ2-1; TRBD2 matches at 13 bases. V shed 0 bases, J shed 3 bases, and the junction held 3 bases outside the gene matches. Germline-derived CDR1 and CDR2 are SGHRS and YFSETQ. CDR3 length: 17 amino acids. This CDR3 reads CASSLGLAGGNYNEQFF. The CDR3 bases are TGCGCCAGCAGCTTGGGACTAGCGGGAGGAAACTACAATGAGCAGTTCTTC.

This clonotype was counted only a few times. V gene TRBV7-2 combines with J gene TRBJ2-2; D might be TRBD2 (6 bases). The CDR3 length is 15 residues. Germline V gene sequence: CDR1 SGHTA, CDR2 FQGNSA. V shed 5 bases and J shed 0 bases, with 10 bases lying between them. DNA of the CDR3: TGTGCCAGCAGCAAACTAGCAACGAACACCGGGGAGCTGTTTTTT. Protein: CASSKLATNTGELFF.

The table lists this clonotype with many counts. The genes are TRBV5-1 and TRBJ2-5; tentative D call: TRBD2 (6 bases). This CDR3 spans 15 amino acids. Germline V gene sequence: CDR1 SGHRS, CDR2 YFSETQ. Trimming removed 0 bases from V and 7 bases from J, with 16 bases in between. The CDR3 region is CASSLGYETGGTQYF. The CDR3 nucleotides read TGCGCCAGCAGCTTGGGGTATGAGACCGGGGGGACCCAGTACTTC.

V gene TRBV25-1 combines with J gene TRBJ1-2; 7 positions match TRBD1. V shed 6 bases and J 7 bases; nucleotides not matched to a gene: 11. Germline V gives CDR1 MGHDK, CDR2 SYGVNS. The CDR3 covers 14 residues. DNA of the CDR3: TGTGCCAGCAGCCCCCCCGGACGACAGGGTGGCTACACCTTC. It specifies CASSPPGRQGGYTF.

This chain connects TRBV20-1 to TRBJ2-7; TRBD2 matches at 8 bases. The CDR3 consists of 15 residues. The germline V gene has CDR1 DFQATT and CDR2 SNEGSKA (reference sequence). V gave up 1 base and J gave up 3 bases; unmatched junction bases: 8. CDR3 loop: CSARGSGTTYYEQYF. The CDR3 nucleotides read TGCAGTGCTAGAGGTAGCGGGACGACGTACTACGAGCAGTACTTC.

J is TRBJ2-7 and V is TRBV4-1, with 8 bases lining up with TRBD1. From germline, CDR1 is MGHRA and CDR2 YSYEKL. The length of the CDR3 is 15 residues. The V segment lost 1 base and the J segment 6 bases; nucleotides outside the gene matches: 8. DNA for the CDR3: TGCGCCAGCAGCCAAGCCTACAGGGGGAGGCTCGAGCAGTACTTC. Its translation is CASSQAYRGRLEQYF.

Note on this clonotype: One junction end does not reproduce the germline sequence, and a read error may be involved. The chain combines TRBV20-1 with TRBJ2-1; a weak D match, TRBD2 (5 bases). The CDR3 covers 16 residues. Germline V CDR1 and CDR2: DFQATT, SNEGSKA (reference sequence). The CDR3 loop is CGALTPRITSFDEQFF. The CDR3 DNA is TGCGGTGCTCTGACCCCTCGGATAACTAGTTTCGATGAACAGTTCTTC.

This clonotype was seen many times. V usage is TRBV7-2 and J usage is TRBJ2-2; a possible D gene is TRBD1 (6 bases). Trimming shortened V by 5 bases and J by 4 bases, and 17 bases separated the two germline ends. Germline CDR1 is SGHTA and CDR2 is FQGNSA. This CDR3 comprises 16 residues. CDR3 sequence reads: CASSPHGVGGTGELFF. CDR3 nucleotides: TGTGCCAGCAGCCCCCACGGGGTAGGGGGCACCGGGGAGCTGTTTTTT.

In the case of this clonotype: Just one base apart from a much larger clone, this may be a read error. The chain has TRBV2 and TRBJ1-5; a weak D match, TRBD1 (5 bases). The CDR3 sequence is 15 residues long. The V end lost 9 bases, the J end lost 4 bases, and 19 bases lay between the germline ends. CDR1 and CDR2 from the germline V gene are SNHLY and FYNNEI. CDR3 region: CASKSMGGDNQPQHF. The CDR3 coding sequence is TGTGCCAGTAAGAGCATGGGGGGGGATAATCAGCCCCAGCATTTT.

This sequence joins TRBV7-9 and TRBJ1-1; TRBD1 might be the D (6 bases). V dropped 6 bases and J dropped 7 bases, with 12 bases sitting between them. The CDR3 totals 12 residues. Germline V gene sequence: CDR1 SEHNR, CDR2 FQNEAQ (reference sequence). The CDR3 protein is CASSRRTVEAFF. CDR3 sequence (DNA): TGTGCCAGCAGTCGGAGGACAGTTGAAGCTTTCTTT.

The V gene is TRBV3-1, the J gene TRBJ1-3; TRBD1 is a possible D gene (6 bases). Germline loops: CDR1 LGHDT, CDR2 YNNKEL (reference sequence). This CDR3 has 14 amino acids. Trimming took off 4 bases at V and 3 bases at J, with 10 bases between the two ends. This CDR3 is CASSRLGGGNTIYF. The DNA of the CDR3 is TGTGCCAGCAGCCGTTTAGGGGGTGGAAACACCATATATTTT.